This T cell receptor (beta chain) appears in the sequencing data of a study of cytomegalovirus exposure and HLA in healthy donors. Regarding the study as a whole: Reports credit the classifier with highly specific, highly sensitive diagnosis of cytomegalovirus status.

Notes on this clone: What it binds is not known.

Between the trimmed V and J ends, which lost 2 bases and 7 bases, there was a span of 8 bases. This CDR3 contains 12 residues. CDR1 and CDR2 from the germline V gene are MNHNS and SASEGT. TCRdb's table, derived via immunoSEQ multiplex PCR, lists solely in-frame clones and lacks some. Of 150,000 to 200,000 clones listed, 85% are singletons. The sample consisted of PBMCs. The sequence was collected from a man aged 18 to 29 in good health and CMV-seropositive. The chain uses TRBV6-1 and TRBJ1-1; D is unclear. This CDR3 reads CASSESRNEAFF. CDR3 coding DNA: TGTGCCAGCAGTGAATCCCGTAATGAAGCTTTCTTT.